The 17 T cell receptor beta chains reported below all come from one sample, sequenced in a study of shared clonotypes between healthy human individuals. Some clones are missing from TCRdb's copy, which holds only in-frame ones; the method was immunoSEQ multiplex PCR. The table records millions of clones, more than 80% of them present only once. Specimen: naive CD4+ T cells sorted from blood. The subset is: CD45RA+ positively selected. The receptors here all came from a man younger than 35 in good health.

The V and J genes are TRBV2 and TRBJ2-1; possible D gene TRBD1, 6 bases. Germline V lookup: CDR1 SNHLY, CDR2 FYNNEI. This CDR3 has 14 residues. V gave up 11 bases and J gave up 5 bases, with 19 bases separating them. The CDR3 sequence: CAQGQRTSNNEQFF. DNA for the CDR3: TGTGCCCAGGGGCAGCGGACGTCAAACAATGAGCAGTTCTTC.

This chain connects TRBV6-4 to TRBJ2-7; 11 bases agree with TRBD1. CDR1 MRHNA and CDR2 SNTAGT come from the germline V gene. The CDR3 spans 17 residues. The V segment lost 9 bases and the J segment 1 base; nucleotides outside the gene matches: 14. The CDR3 DNA follows: TGTGCCAGACTCGACTTTCCGGGACAGGGGGTTTCCTACGAGCAGTACTTC. This encodes CARLDFPGQGVSYEQYF.

The chain links TRBV7-6 to TRBJ1-2, with 9 bases identical to TRBD1. This CDR3 has 15 residues. After removal of 10 bases from V and 8 bases from J, the junction contained 17 bases not matched to a gene. Germline CDR1 SGHVS, CDR2 FNYEAQ. In nucleotides, the CDR3 is TGTGCCACCAAACCGGACAGGGGCGACCTAGGGGGCTACACCTTC. As protein: CATKPDRGDLGGYTF.

The chain employs TRBV5-1 and TRBJ1-1, with D uncertain. V was clipped by 0 bases and J by 7 bases, with 16 bases between them. The CDR3 totals 15 residues. The germline V gene has CDR1 SGHRS and CDR2 YFSETQ. The CDR3 loop is CASSLDVRGDREAFF. The CDR3 DNA sequence: TGCGCCAGCAGCTTGGACGTCCGTGGAGACCGTGAAGCTTTCTTT.

The chain uses TRBV9 and TRBJ2-3; TRBD2 is a possible D gene (5 bases). The CDR3 is 16 residues long. V was pared by 0 bases and J by 6 bases, with 17 bases between. The V gene's germline CDR1 is SGDLS and CDR2 YYNGEE. The CDR3 loop reads CASSVAPPPSGDTQYF. The CDR3 DNA follows: TGTGCCAGCAGCGTAGCTCCCCCCCCGTCGGGGGATACGCAGTATTTT.

The J gene is TRBJ1-5, the V gene TRBV19, with TRBD1 identical over 7 bases. Germline V gene data show CDR1 as LNHDA and CDR2 as SQIVND (reference sequence). The CDR3 totals 16 residues. With V trimmed by 6 bases and J by 1 base, 9 bases remained unmatched. The CDR3 is CASSIFSDRSNQPQHF. In nucleotides, the CDR3 is TGTGCCAGTAGCATATTCTCGGACAGGAGCAATCAGCCCCAGCATTTT.

The rearrangement joins TRBV18 to TRBJ2-1, with D maybe TRBD1 (6 bases). V lost 0 bases and J 7 bases, leaving 10 bases between the germline ends. The CDR3 consists of 14 residues. CDR1 is KGHSH and CDR2 is LQKENI in the germline V gene. For the CDR3, the DNA is TGTGCCAGCTCACCACCTCAGGGGTGGAATGAGCAGTTCTTC. It is translated as CASSPPQGWNEQFF.

The chain carries TRBV6-1 and TRBJ2-1, with a possible D match to TRBD1 (6 bases). This CDR3 has 16 residues. The germline CDR1 and CDR2 sequences are MNHNS and SASEGT. With 3 bases removed from V and 4 bases from J, the gap between germline ends came to 16 bases. The CDR3 sequence: CASSDDGQSGYNEQFF. Here the CDR3 DNA reads TGTGCCAGCAGTGATGACGGACAGTCTGGTTACAATGAGCAGTTCTTC.

In the case of this clone: This sample includes further DNA sequences coding for the same CDR3. The genes are TRBV29-1 and TRBJ1-2; TRBD1 agrees at 9 bases. CDR3 length: 11 amino acids. Unmatched junction bases numbered 1, after V lost 7 bases and J lost 4 bases. Germline lookup yields CDR1 SQVTM and CDR2 ANQGSEA. CDR3 in DNA: TGCAGCGGGGGACAGGGCTATGGCTACACCTTC. Residues: CSGGQGYGYTF.

The chain is built from TRBV2 and TRBJ1-6; TRBD1 agrees at 7 bases. The CDR3 has 15 amino acids. With 7 bases clipped from V and 5 bases from J, the junction kept 8 bases outside the gene matches. The V gene's germline CDR1 is SNHLY and CDR2 FYNNEI. The CDR3 protein is CASTARTGNNSPLHF. The CDR3 DNA reads as TGTGCCAGCACCGCTAGGACAGGCAATAATTCACCCCTCCACTTT. The full variable domain, its missing parts supplied by reference TRBV2 and TRBJ1-6, is EPEVTQTPSHQVTQMGQEVILRCVPISNHLYFYWYRQILGQKVEFLVSFYNNEISEKSEIFDDQFSVERPDGSNFTLKIRSTKLEDSAMYFCASTARTGNNSPLHFGNGTRLTVT.

The V and J genes are TRBV10-3 and TRBJ2-2; D unclear. The V gene's germline CDR1 is ENHRY and CDR2 SYGVKD. This CDR3 has 12 amino acids. V lost 3 bases and J lost 9, with 8 bases in between. The CDR3 bases are TGTGCCATCAGTGACTATAAAAGGGAGCTGTTTTTT. Protein product: CAISDYKRELFF.

V usage is TRBV6-5 and J usage is TRBJ2-2; D not resolved. The CDR3 loop spans 14 amino acids. Germline CDR1 MNHEY, CDR2 SVGAGI. Trimming cost V 2 bases and J 11 bases, with 15 bases left between them. The CDR3 DNA reads as TGTGCCAGCAGTTACACAGTCCCGCCGGGCGAGCTGTTTTTT. Amino acids: CASSYTVPPGELFF.

The chain recombines TRBV27 with TRBJ2-7, with D perhaps assigned TRBD1 or TRBD2 (6 bases each). Germline values: CDR1 MNHEY, CDR2 SMNVEV (reference sequence). The V end was cut by 6 bases, the J end by 5 bases, with 23 bases between. The CDR3 length is 16 residues. The CDR3 DNA is TGTGCCAGCAGCCTTGGTACGGGGGCGAATAGCCACGAGCAGTACTTC. As protein: CASSLGTGANSHEQYF.

V gene TRBV10-1 combines with J gene TRBJ1-4, with D unclear. Germline V gives CDR1 WNHNN, CDR2 SYGVQD (reference sequence). This CDR3 region has 15 residues. V shed 3 bases and J shed 8 bases, with 16 bases lying between them. CDR3 amino acids: CASSDPGYGREKLFF. The CDR3 DNA reads as TGCGCCAGCAGTGATCCCGGGTACGGGCGAGAAAAACTGTTTTTT.

In DNA, the CDR3 is TGTGCCAGCAGCTCGAAGGGACAGCAAAATGAAAAACTGTTTTTT. This codes for CASSSKGQQNEKLFF. The J gene is TRBJ1-4, the V gene TRBV5-6, with 7 bases that match TRBD1. The CDR3 runs 15 residues. V shed 3 bases and J 5 bases; nucleotides not matched to a gene: 7. CDR1 SGHDT and CDR2 YYEEEE come from the germline V gene.

This clone turned up a few times. The V and J genes are TRBV2 and TRBJ1-2; perhaps TRBD1 as D (6 bases). Germline V gene lookup returns CDR1 SNHLY and CDR2 FYNNEI. The CDR3 is 13 residues long. Trimming pared 5 bases from V and 4 bases from J, leaving 11 bases between. The DNA for the CDR3 is TGTGCCAGCAGTTACAGGGCCATCTATGGCTACACCTTC. Protein: CASSYRAIYGYTF.

CDR3 DNA: TGTGCCAGCCGCCGAACGCTGCCCAATCAGCCCCAGCATTTT. Translating it yields CASRRTLPNQPQHF. The chain is built from TRBV6-1 and TRBJ1-5; D is unclear. The germline V and J ends were trimmed by 8 bases and 3 bases, with 14 bases remaining between them. CDR3 length: 14 amino acids. Germline V gene lookup returns CDR1 MNHNS and CDR2 SASEGT.